The rows below give T cell receptor beta chains drawn from one sample of a study of T cell responses to AZD1222 COVID-19 vaccine. The repertoire was sequenced with immunoSEQ multiplex PCR; TCRdb's copy has only in-frame clones and lacks some. The sample lists tens of thousands of clones, about 89% occurring once. The material sequenced was peripheral blood, taken 28 days after the second AZD1222 dose. These receptors were obtained from an adult who received the AZD1222 COVID-19 vaccine. CDR3s include the opening cysteine and the closing phenylalanine or tryptophan. The order of the fields is J gene, CDR3 length, D gene, clone size, V gene, CDR3 DNA, CDR3 protein. The D gene is left open where the match is weak. Not all rows give a size; the values are once, few, many and, for expanded clones, a class.

j_call: TRBJ1-6; cdr3_length: 15; d_call: TRBD1; clone_size: .; v_call: TRBV3-1/TRBV3-2; cdr3_nt: TGTGCCAGCAGCCAAGATGGACAGGGGGATTCACCCCTCCACTTT; cdr3_aa: CASSQDGQGDSPLHF
j_call: TRBJ2-3; cdr3_length: 17; d_call: TRBD2; clone_size: once; v_call: TRBV5-4; cdr3_nt: TGTGCCAGCAGCGTGGGACTAGCGGGAGCCAGCACAGATACGCAGTATTTT; cdr3_aa: CASSVGLAGASTDTQYF
j_call: TRBJ1-2; cdr3_length: 13; d_call: .; clone_size: .; v_call: TRBV7-2; cdr3_nt: TGTGCCAGCAGCTCACCCCCCGTTGGTGGCTACACCTTC; cdr3_aa: CASSSPPVGGYTF
j_call: TRBJ2-1; cdr3_length: 11; d_call: .; clone_size: once; v_call: TRBV11-3; cdr3_nt: TGTGCCAGCAGCACGCACAATGAGCAGTTCTTC; cdr3_aa: CASSTHNEQFF
j_call: TRBJ2-3; cdr3_length: 16; d_call: TRBD1; clone_size: .; v_call: TRBV5-1; cdr3_nt: TGCGCCAGCAGCCCGAAGACAGGGGCCCTCACAGATACGCAGTATTTT; cdr3_aa: CASSPKTGALTDTQYF
j_call: TRBJ1-5; cdr3_length: 14; d_call: TRBD1; clone_size: .; v_call: TRBV7-2; cdr3_nt: TGTGCCAGCAGCTCGGGACAGGGCGATCAGCCCCAGCATTTT; cdr3_aa: CASSSGQGDQPQHF
j_call: TRBJ1-6; cdr3_length: 17; d_call: TRBD1; clone_size: .; v_call: TRBV30; cdr3_nt: TGTGCCTGGAGTACGGGACAGACGAGCTCCTATAATTCACCCCTCCACTTT; cdr3_aa: CAWSTGQTSSYNSPLHF
j_call: TRBJ2-1; cdr3_length: 16; d_call: TRBD2; clone_size: .; v_call: TRBV7-2; cdr3_nt: TGTGCCAGCAGCTTAATGGGACTAGCGGGAGGCAATGAGCAGTTCTTC; cdr3_aa: CASSLMGLAGGNEQFF
j_call: TRBJ1-1; cdr3_length: 16; d_call: .; clone_size: .; v_call: TRBV7-2; cdr3_nt: TGTGCCAGCAGCTCACAGGGAAGGGTAATGAACACTGAAGCTTTCTTT; cdr3_aa: CASSSQGRVMNTEAFF
j_call: TRBJ2-2; cdr3_length: 15; d_call: .; clone_size: .; v_call: TRBV2; cdr3_nt: TGTGCCAGCAGTGAAGAGCGGATACTCACCGGGGAGCTGTTTTTT; cdr3_aa: CASSEERILTGELFF
j_call: TRBJ2-5; cdr3_length: 14; d_call: TRBD2; clone_size: few; v_call: TRBV19; cdr3_nt: TGTGCCAGTAACTCTGCGGGAGTACGAGAGACCCAGTACTTC; cdr3_aa: CASNSAGVRETQYF
j_call: TRBJ2-7; cdr3_length: 16; d_call: TRBD2; clone_size: .; v_call: TRBV4-2; cdr3_nt: TGTGCCAGCAGCCAGGGGGGACTAGCGGGAGCCTACGAGCAGTACTTC; cdr3_aa: CASSQGGLAGAYEQYF
j_call: TRBJ1-2; cdr3_length: 13; d_call: .; clone_size: .; v_call: TRBV3-1/TRBV3-2; cdr3_nt: TGTGCCAGCAGGCGAGACGGGGGGAATGGCTACACCTTC; cdr3_aa: CASRRDGGNGYTF
j_call: TRBJ2-2; cdr3_length: 16; d_call: TRBD1; clone_size: .; v_call: TRBV7-9; cdr3_nt: TGTGCCAGCAGCCGAGGACAGGGGGCTGACACCGGGGAGCTGTTTTTT; cdr3_aa: CASSRGQGADTGELFF
j_call: TRBJ1-2; cdr3_length: 15; d_call: TRBD1; clone_size: .; v_call: TRBV6-5; cdr3_nt: TGTGCCAGCAGCCCCACAGGGGGCTTTAACTATGGCTACACCTTC; cdr3_aa: CASSPTGGFNYGYTF
j_call: TRBJ1-4; cdr3_length: 15; d_call: TRBD1; clone_size: .; v_call: TRBV25-1; cdr3_nt: TGTGCCAGCAGTGAATTTGAGGGGGCGGGTGAAAAACTGTTTTTT; cdr3_aa: CASSEFEGAGEKLFF
j_call: TRBJ2-7; cdr3_length: 15; d_call: .; clone_size: .; v_call: TRBV4-2; cdr3_nt: TGTGCCAGCAGCCAAGATGTAAGGGAGGCCCACGAGCAGTACTTC; cdr3_aa: CASSQDVREAHEQYF
j_call: TRBJ1-3; cdr3_length: 14; d_call: .; clone_size: .; v_call: TRBV4-2; cdr3_nt: TGTGCCAGCAGCCAAGGTTTCTCTGGAAACACCATATATTTT; cdr3_aa: CASSQGFSGNTIYF
j_call: TRBJ1-6; cdr3_length: 15; d_call: .; clone_size: .; v_call: TRBV4-3; cdr3_nt: TGCGCCAGCAGCCAAGACAGGGTCAATAATTCACCCCTCCACTTT; cdr3_aa: CASSQDRVNNSPLHF
j_call: TRBJ1-2; cdr3_length: 13; d_call: TRBD1; clone_size: .; v_call: TRBV7-2; cdr3_nt: TGTGCCAGCAGCTTAGAGGACAGGCGACGGCTCACCTTC; cdr3_aa: CASSLEDRRRLTF
j_call: TRBJ1-3; cdr3_length: 13; d_call: TRBD1; clone_size: once; v_call: TRBV15; cdr3_nt: TGTGCCACCAGCAGAGGACAGGGCAACACCATATATTTT; cdr3_aa: CATSRGQGNTIYF
j_call: TRBJ1-5; cdr3_length: 15; d_call: .; clone_size: once; v_call: TRBV13; cdr3_nt: TGTGCCAGCAGCTTGGGCACAGGGAGCAATCAGCCCCAGCATTTT; cdr3_aa: CASSLGTGSNQPQHF
j_call: TRBJ2-5; cdr3_length: 14; d_call: .; clone_size: .; v_call: TRBV11-2; cdr3_nt: TGTGCCAGCAGCTACTGGGGGGCGGGGGAGACCCAGTACTTC; cdr3_aa: CASSYWGAGETQYF
j_call: TRBJ2-7; cdr3_length: 19; d_call: .; clone_size: .; v_call: TRBV7-9; cdr3_nt: TGTGCCAGCAGCCCATCGACAGGGCGGCGGGGAGAGAACTACTACGAGCAGTACTTC; cdr3_aa: CASSPSTGRRGENYYEQYF
j_call: TRBJ1-6; cdr3_length: 15; d_call: TRBD1; clone_size: .; v_call: TRBV2; cdr3_nt: TGTGCCAGCAAACGGACAGGGGCAAGTAATTCACCCCTCCACTTT; cdr3_aa: CASKRTGASNSPLHF
j_call: TRBJ2-1; cdr3_length: 18; d_call: .; clone_size: .; v_call: TRBV11-3; cdr3_nt: TGTGCCAGCAGCTTATCTTACGGGGGGCGAACGCTAAACAATGAGCAGTTCTTC; cdr3_aa: CASSLSYGGRTLNNEQFF
j_call: TRBJ2-4; cdr3_length: 16; d_call: .; clone_size: .; v_call: TRBV4-1; cdr3_nt: TGCGCCAGCAGACGCCTAGTAGCCGAGAAGGGGGGCATTCAGTACTTC; cdr3_aa: CASRRLVAEKGGIQYF
j_call: TRBJ2-7; cdr3_length: 13; d_call: .; clone_size: few; v_call: TRBV5-6; cdr3_nt: TGTGCCAGCAGCTTGGTACCGACCTACGAGCAGTACTTC; cdr3_aa: CASSLVPTYEQYF
j_call: TRBJ2-7; cdr3_length: 14; d_call: .; clone_size: .; v_call: TRBV7-9; cdr3_nt: TGTGCCAGCGGAGGGCGCAGGTACTCCTACGAGCAGTACTTC; cdr3_aa: CASGGRRYSYEQYF
j_call: TRBJ1-5; cdr3_length: 13; d_call: .; clone_size: .; v_call: TRBV24-1; cdr3_nt: TGTGCCACCAGTGACAGGGGAGATCAGCCCCAGCATTTT; cdr3_aa: CATSDRGDQPQHF
j_call: TRBJ1-2; cdr3_length: 15; d_call: .; clone_size: .; v_call: TRBV5-5; cdr3_nt: TGTGCCAGCAGCCAGGAACGGACCTGGAACTATGGCTACACCTTC; cdr3_aa: CASSQERTWNYGYTF
j_call: TRBJ1-2; cdr3_length: 10; d_call: .; clone_size: .; v_call: TRBV29-1; cdr3_nt: TGCAGCGTTGCGGCAGAAGGCTACACCTTC; cdr3_aa: CSVAAEGYTF
j_call: TRBJ2-3; cdr3_length: 16; d_call: TRBD2; clone_size: .; v_call: TRBV7-6; cdr3_nt: TGTGCCAGCAGCACCCGGACTAGCGGCGGCACAGATACGCAGTATTTT; cdr3_aa: CASSTRTSGGTDTQYF
j_call: TRBJ1-2; cdr3_length: 13; d_call: .; clone_size: .; v_call: TRBV6-4; cdr3_nt: TGTGCCAGCAGTGGACGGCTTGTCTATGGCTACACCTTC; cdr3_aa: CASSGRLVYGYTF
j_call: TRBJ2-1; cdr3_length: 12; d_call: .; clone_size: .; v_call: TRBV7-9; cdr3_nt: TGTGCCAGCAGCTTAGGCTACAATGAGCAGTTCTTC; cdr3_aa: CASSLGYNEQFF
j_call: TRBJ2-7; cdr3_length: 14; d_call: TRBD1; clone_size: .; v_call: TRBV19; cdr3_nt: TGTGCCAGTAGTGTGACAGGGGGGCCCTACGAGCAGTACTTC; cdr3_aa: CASSVTGGPYEQYF
j_call: TRBJ2-3; cdr3_length: 16; d_call: .; clone_size: .; v_call: TRBV2; cdr3_nt: TGTGCCAGCAGTGAGAGAGCTAGCCTCGGGGCAGATACGCAGTATTTT; cdr3_aa: CASSERASLGADTQYF